This TCR beta chain derives from a study of blood T cell repertoires in COVID-19. Study-level information: Sources were T cells, B-cell-depleted T cells, or PBMCs; the material itself was cDNA or gDNA.

Original handling: Estimated nucleated cell counts came from reference gene primer amplification. Clones were sequenced by immunoSEQ multiplex PCR, and TCRdb holds only the in-frame ones, with some missing. The DNA gave D and trimming, while V, J and clone size come from that table. The table records a few hundred thousand clones, 85% to 90% of them present only once. Individuals aged about 18 to 89 years were recruited from roughly 22 US areas. Participant reports of clinical history set cohort assignment. The clonotype originates from a woman aged 18-29 years who had recovered from COVID-19. Sequencing was carried out using PBMCs or T cells enriched from blood (not recorded which).

As DNA, the CDR3 is TGTGCCAGCAGCTTCACGGCGGGAGACCACGAGCAGTACTTC. This sequence encodes CASSFTAGDHEQYF. The chain links TRBV7-3 to TRBJ2-7, with 7 bases fitting TRBD2. The CDR3 loop spans 14 amino acids. Germline V lookup: CDR1 SGHTA, CDR2 FQGTGA. The junction had 7 bases not matched to a gene; V was cut back by 3 bases and J by 5 bases.